This T cell receptor beta chain was identified in a study of identical twins. MiXCR, run by TCRdb on the 5' RACE reads, gives a single entry per CDR3 protein. The table lists about 890,000 distinct CDR3 sequences, around 12% of them singletons. Findings and limits, study-wide: Out-of-frame alpha sequences shared by twins were enriched for low generation probability. Fewer insertions characterized abundant cord blood beta clonotypes, whereas memory repertoires showed none. Models underpredicted monozygotic twin sharing of out-of-frame TCR alpha.

CDR1 is SNHLY, CDR2 FYNNEI, per germline. This CDR3 comprises 13 residues. V was trimmed by 6 bases and J by 2 bases, leaving 5 bases between them. This clonotype was seen a few times. The antigen remains undetermined. These data were also filed under a second study, of yellow fever vaccine responses in identical twins.

V and J are TRBV2 and TRBJ2-6; D ambiguous. This TCR derives from a woman aged 18-29 years in good health. The sequencing sample was made of PBMCs. The CDR3 protein is CASRATGANVLTF. The DNA for the CDR3 is TGTGCCAGCAGGGCAACTGGGGCCAACGTCCTGACTTTC.